This is a list of T cell receptor beta chains from one sample in a study of identical twins. TCRdb re-derived calls from the 5' RACE reads in MiXCR, one entry per CDR3 protein. The table lists hundreds of thousands of distinct CDR3 sequences, about 20% of them singletons. The data were also submitted as part of a second study, on T cells expressing NK-cell markers.

The specimen was PBMCs. Receptors were obtained from a woman between 18 and 30 years old in good health. The conserved cysteine and the conserved F or W are not part of the CDR3 here.

V	J	CDR3
TRBV2	TRBJ2-2	AGSGGASGELF
TRBV13	TRBJ2-3	ASSLAGTLGTDTQY
TRBV6-2/TRBV6-3	TRBJ2-4	ASGGDQAKNIQY
TRBV7-9	TRBJ2-1	ASSPTESEYNEQF
TRBV7-9	TRBJ2-1	ASSLQESGNEQF
TRBV7-2	TRBJ1-4	ASSSSTLQTGREKLF
TRBV20-1	TRBJ2-1	SSRTSRYNEQF
TRBV12-3/TRBV12-4	TRBJ2-3	ASSSSSEGTQY
TRBV29-1	TRBJ2-7	SVTRTDYEQY
TRBV12-3/TRBV12-4	TRBJ1-2	ASSLLRNYGYT
TRBV20-1	TRBJ2-2	SARGTVTGELF
TRBV12-3/TRBV12-4	TRBJ1-2	ASSLGRGALLNYGYT
TRBV20-1	TRBJ2-3	SGSAGPSTDTQY
TRBV6-1	TRBJ2-7	ASKHPGLIDEQY
TRBV20-1	TRBJ1-2	SAPEQGPNGYT
TRBV6-5	TRBJ1-6	ASSYARQAPGNSPLH
TRBV5-5	TRBJ2-2	ASSPRRFSWALF
TRBV6-5	TRBJ2-6	ASSYHERTGKYGANVLT
TRBV20-1	TRBJ2-3	SASDEIITDTQY
TRBV11-2	TRBJ2-1	ASSLEPPPSGYNEQF
TRBV20-1	TRBJ2-1	SAGARGNEQF
TRBV6-4	TRBJ2-3	ASRPPFGTSLY
TRBV5-1	TRBJ2-7	ASSLVAGVDEQY
TRBV5-1	TRBJ1-2	ASSLAGGPNGYT
TRBV20-1	TRBJ2-2	SALGTSGVNTGELF
TRBV5-1	TRBJ2-3	ASSLGQGGPDTQY
TRBV20-1	TRBJ2-5	SAIAGGLETQY
TRBV7-9	TRBJ2-1	ASIRGSGGSNEQF
TRBV12-3/TRBV12-4	TRBJ1-1	ASTGTGRGAEAF
TRBV20-1	TRBJ2-3	SASFPQDTQY
TRBV5-1	TRBJ2-3	ASSGGQGADTQY
TRBV20-1	TRBJ2-7	SARSRDTYEQY
TRBV5-5	TRBJ1-6	ASSSMGQPLH
TRBV7-2	TRBJ1-1	ASSWRFNMNTEAF
TRBV20-1	TRBJ2-1	SAPELGSAYGEQF
TRBV2	TRBJ2-3	ASNGVSSTDTQY
TRBV20-1	TRBJ2-3	SARTVGTTDTQY
TRBV20-1	TRBJ2-3	SAMFNLPGDTQY
TRBV15	TRBJ2-3	ATSRDHPVADTQY
TRBV7-2	TRBJ2-1	ASSLAGAGEVNEQF
TRBV7-8	TRBJ2-3	ASSSNLENTQY
TRBV29-1	TRBJ2-5	SVGHTLETQY
TRBV2	TRBJ2-1	ASSGWDSRPTNYNEQF
TRBV20-1	TRBJ2-7	SARGVWGSSYEQY
TRBV10-3	TRBJ2-1	AIRPSGLEYNEQF
TRBV7-2	TRBJ2-3	ASSSFSGFTDTQY
TRBV3-1	TRBJ1-1	ASSQPGTEAF
TRBV19	TRBJ2-1	ASRLGFRNEQF
TRBV11-2	TRBJ1-2	ASSLDWGTGSYGYT